The 25 T cell receptor beta chains below were found in one sample sequenced in a study of a mutant IDH1 vaccine in newly diagnosed glioma. TCRdb's table, derived via immunoSEQ multiplex PCR, lists solely in-frame clones and lacks some. The sample lists 30,000 to 45,000 clones; roughly 74% were seen once. The time point: week 5, during vaccination. Each dose delivered 300 ug of mutant IDH1 20-mer peptide subcutaneously with imiquimod. Their target antigens are unknown. This specimen consisted of PBMCs, obtained from a glioma patient whose treatment included an IDH1 peptide vaccine. The receptors shown here come from a man aged 35 to 55 with glioma.

Of note for this clone: An end of the junction does not agree with germline; a read error may underlie this. The chain joins TRBV6-5 to TRBJ2-3; D is possibly TRBD1 (6 bases). Per germline, CDR1 MNHEY and CDR2 SVGAGI. CDR3 length equals 12 residues. CDR3 amino acids: CAISDRTDTQYF. The CDR3 DNA reads as TGTGCCATCAGTGACAGGACAGATACGCAGTATTTT.

The V call is TRBV6-5, the J call TRBJ2-7, with D maybe TRBD2 (5 bases). The CDR3 spans 15 residues. V dropped 6 bases and J dropped 2 bases, with 17 bases sitting between them. Germline CDR1 reads MNHEY; CDR2 reads SVGAGI. CDR3 DNA sequence: TGTGCCAGCAGGGCCGGGCCGACTACGACCTACGAGCAGTACTTC. It encodes CASRAGPTTTYEQYF.

This chain connects TRBV27 to TRBJ1-4; D is perhaps TRBD1 (5 bases). V lost 2 bases and J lost 7, with 11 bases in between. Germline V CDR1 and CDR2: MNHEY, SMNVEV (reference sequence). There are 14 residues in the CDR3. In DNA form, the CDR3 reads TGTGCCAGCAGTTTACGTACAGGTAGTGAAAAACTGTTTTTT. This translates into CASSLRTGSEKLFF.

V gene TRBV19 combines with J gene TRBJ1-4, with D unresolved. The germline gives CDR1 LNHDA, CDR2 SQIVND (reference sequence). This CDR3 is 14 amino acids long. Deletions cut 2 bases from V and 8 bases from J, with 12 bases between. The CDR3 bases are TGTGCCAGTAGTATAAGCTTCTATGGCGAAAAACTGTTTTTT. Translating it yields CASSISFYGEKLFF. Complete variable domain (other parts from reference TRBV19 and TRBJ1-4): DGGITQSPKYLFRKEGQNVTLSCEQNLNHDAMYWYRQDPGQGLRLIYYSQIVNDFQKGDIAEGYSVSREKKESFPLTVTSAQKNPTAFYLCASSISFYGEKLFFGSGTQLSVL.

The chain carries TRBV18 and TRBJ1-1; no clear D gene. In germline, CDR1 is KGHSH, CDR2 LQKENI. The CDR3 spans 15 residues. Trimming cost V 1 base and J 3 bases, with 12 bases left between them. CDR3 sequence (DNA): TGTGCCAGCTCACCACAGGGAAGAGGGTACACTGAAGCTTTCTTT. This gives the protein CASSPQGRGYTEAFF.

V and J are TRBV9 and TRBJ2-2; 8 nucleotides line up with TRBD1. The CDR3 length is 15 residues. CDR1 and CDR2 from the germline V gene are SGDLS and YYNGEE. Losses at the gene ends were 3 bases for V and 7 bases for J; bases not matched to a gene: 8. CDR3 sequence reads: CASSATGGGGGELFF. The CDR3 DNA sequence: TGTGCCAGCAGCGCCACAGGGGGAGGTGGCGGGGAGCTGTTTTTT. Using reference TRBV9 and TRBJ2-2 for the parts outside the CDR3, the full variable domain is DSGVTQTPKHLITATGQRVTLRCSPRSGDLSVYWYQQSLDQGLQFLIQYYNGEERAKGNILERFSAQQFPDLHSELNLSSLELGDSALYFCASSATGGGGGELFFGEGSRLTVL.

The chain employs TRBV7-8 and TRBJ2-1, with 7 bases that match TRBD2. The CDR3 is 13 amino acids. Trimming at V came to 3 bases and at J to 9 bases, leaving 5 bases not matched to a gene. Germline loops: CDR1 SGHVS, CDR2 FQNEAQ. The CDR3 loop is CASSLGGVSEQFF. The CDR3 DNA reads TGTGCCAGCAGCTTGGGGGGGGTCAGTGAGCAGTTCTTC.

This clone was observed a single time. The chain joins TRBV5-4 to TRBJ2-3; TRBD1 aligns across 7 bases. Per the germline V gene, CDR1 is SGHNT and CDR2 is YYREEE (reference sequence). V lost 4 bases and J lost 11; bases outside the gene matches: 7. The CDR3 is 12 residues long. The CDR3 bases are TGTGCCAGCAGCCAACCACAGGGGATGCAGTATTTT. This gives the protein CASSQPQGMQYF.

This chain connects TRBV5-1 to TRBJ1-3; TRBD1 matches 11 bases. V shed 3 bases and J 3 bases; nucleotides not matched to a gene: 5. This CDR3 is 16 amino acids long. Germline CDR1 SGHRS, CDR2 YFSETQ. CDR3 nucleotide sequence: TGCGCCAGCAGCTCTGGACAGGGGGCCTTTGGAAACACCATATATTTT. Residues: CASSSGQGAFGNTIYF.

The V gene is TRBV25-1, the J gene TRBJ2-7; D remains unclear. This CDR3 has 13 residues. In germline, CDR1 is MGHDK, CDR2 SYGVNS. The V end lost 2 bases, the J end lost 2 bases, and 7 bases lay between the germline ends. The CDR3 loop reads CASSEIQPYEQYF. In nucleotides, the CDR3 is TGTGCCAGCAGTGAAATACAACCCTACGAGCAGTACTTC.

The chain recombines TRBV5-6 with TRBJ1-4; 7 bases line up with TRBD1. Trimming cost V 4 bases and J 3 bases; bases outside gene matches: 9. Germline loops: CDR1 SGHDT, CDR2 YYEEEE. CDR3 size: 16 residues. Here the CDR3 reads CASSQNRGTANEKLFF. The DNA for the CDR3 is TGTGCCAGCAGCCAGAACAGGGGAACAGCTAATGAAAAACTGTTTTTT.

The rearrangement joins TRBV14 to TRBJ1-3; D may be TRBD1 (5 bases). The CDR3 runs 16 residues. The V gene lost 0 bases and the J gene lost 1 base, with 10 bases spanning the gap. The germline CDR1 and CDR2 sequences are SGHDN and FVKESK. CDR3 in DNA: TGTGCCAGCAGCCAAGAGAGGGGCGGATCTGGAAACACCATATATTTT. Translated, it gives CASSQERGGSGNTIYF.

The chain couples TRBV13 to TRBJ2-1, with 9 nucleotides matching TRBD2. Trimming removed 4 bases from V and 5 bases from J; junction bases left unmatched: 15. The length of the CDR3 is 18 residues. Per germline, CDR1 PRHDT and CDR2 FYEKMQ (reference sequence). CDR3 coding DNA: TGTGCCAGCAGCTCAACCCCGGGACTAGCCGTGCCCCACAATGAGCAGTTCTTC. It is translated as CASSSTPGLAVPHNEQFF.

This clone appeared a single time. J is TRBJ2-5 and V is TRBV6-1, with D possibly being TRBD1 or TRBD2 (6 bases each). CDR1 is MNHNS, CDR2 SASEGT, per germline. The V and J ends lost 7 bases and 4 bases respectively, with 19 bases between them. CDR3 length: 15 amino acids. CDR3 region: CASTGGGGRVETQYF. The CDR3 region has the DNA TGTGCCAGCACCGGGGGTGGGGGGCGCGTAGAGACCCAGTACTTC.

V gene TRBV2 combines with J gene TRBJ1-2; a possible D gene is TRBD1 (6 bases). There are 15 residues in the CDR3. Trimming took 0 bases from V and 8 from J, leaving 16 bases between them. Germline values: CDR1 SNHLY, CDR2 FYNNEI. CDR3 coding DNA: TGTGCCAGCAGTGAAGCGCTTTTCCGGGACAAGGGCTACACCTTC. Residues: CASSEALFRDKGYTF.

The chain links TRBV10-2 to TRBJ1-4; no definite D call. The germline V gene has CDR1 WSHSY and CDR2 SAAADI. This CDR3 is built from 11 residues. Trimming shortened V by 6 bases and J by 4 bases, and 3 bases separated the two germline ends. This CDR3 is CASSGNEKLFF. The CDR3 region has the DNA TGCGCCAGCAGCGGTAATGAAAAACTGTTTTTT.

The chain employs TRBV11-2 and TRBJ1-1; D not resolved. V was trimmed by 5 bases and J by 5 bases, leaving 18 bases between them. Germline CDR1 and CDR2: SGHAT and FQNNGV. The CDR3 contains 15 residues. DNA of the CDR3: TGTGCCAGCAGCGCAGAGGCGGAGGGTTTGACTGAAGCTTTCTTT. Its protein product is CASSAEAEGLTEAFF.

This chain links TRBV5-1 with TRBJ1-3, with D hard to call. CDR1 and CDR2 from the germline V gene are SGHRS and YFSETQ. V lost 0 bases to trimming and J lost 7 bases, with 11 bases between them. The length of the CDR3 is 14 residues. CDR3 loop: CASSLDSSRNTIYF. The CDR3 DNA reads as TGCGCCAGCAGCTTGGACAGTTCCCGGAACACCATATATTTT.

The chain uses TRBV6-6 and TRBJ2-7, with 8 bases fitting TRBD2. J was trimmed by 2 bases and V by 6 bases; bases with no gene match: 6. CDR1 and CDR2 from the germline V gene are MNHNY and SVGAGI (reference sequence). The CDR3 runs to 14 residues. CDR3 protein: CASSQLAGPYEQYF. The DNA of the CDR3 is TGTGCCAGCAGCCAATTAGCGGGGCCCTACGAGCAGTACTTC.

V is TRBV6-5 and J is TRBJ1-5; tentatively, D is TRBD1 (6 bases). Germline loops: CDR1 MNHEY, CDR2 SVGAGI. With 7 bases removed from V and 0 bases from J, the gap between germline ends came to 10 bases. This CDR3 comprises 14 residues. CDR3: CASKGVNSNQPQHF. The CDR3, as DNA: TGTGCCAGCAAGGGGGTTAATAGCAATCAGCCCCAGCATTTT.

The chain recombines TRBV19 with TRBJ2-6, with unresolved D. Trimming took 7 bases from V and 1 from J, leaving 11 bases between them. There are 15 residues in the CDR3. The germline gives CDR1 LNHDA, CDR2 SQIVND (reference sequence). For the CDR3, the DNA is TGTGCCAGTACCACCGGACGATCTGGGGCCAACGTCCTGACTTTC. Amino acids: CASTTGRSGANVLTF.

CDR3 residues: CSVGGATEAFF. The CDR3 region has the DNA TGCAGCGTTGGGGGGGCGACTGAAGCTTTCTTT. The chain combines TRBV29-1 with TRBJ1-1; D may be TRBD1 (6 bases). Germline CDR1 SQVTM, CDR2 ANQGSEA. Between the trimmed V and J ends, which lost 4 bases and 5 bases, there was a span of 8 bases. This CDR3 has 11 amino acids.

The chain has TRBV4-1 and TRBJ2-3, with 9 bases matching TRBD2. V was pared by 0 bases and J by 1 base, with 2 bases of the junction left unmatched. In germline, CDR1 is MGHRA, CDR2 YSYEKL. The CDR3 has 16 amino acids. The CDR3 DNA follows: TGCGCCAGCAGCCAAGAATTAGCGGGGGGCACAGATACGCAGTATTTT. This sequence encodes CASSQELAGGTDTQYF.

The CDR3 DNA reads TGTGCCAGCTCACCCCAAGAGGGGTACACTGAAGCTTTCTTT. This sequence encodes CASSPQEGYTEAFF. The chain employs TRBV18 and TRBJ1-1; tentatively, D is TRBD1 (5 bases). The CDR3 has 14 amino acids. V lost 3 bases to trimming and J lost 3 bases, with 11 bases between them. CDR1 and CDR2 (germline): KGHSH, LQKENI.

The chain employs TRBV7-9 and TRBJ2-7; D is unresolved. The CDR3 sequence is 15 residues long. Germline lookup yields CDR1 SEHNR and CDR2 FQNEAQ (reference sequence). Trimming took off 3 bases at V and 5 bases at J, with 17 bases between the two ends. The CDR3 nucleotides are TGTGCCAGCAGCTTCGGGCCGGAAAAAACCCACGAGCAGTACTTC. Its protein product is CASSFGPEKTHEQYF. Looking up the rest from reference TRBV7-9 and TRBJ2-7 gives the full variable domain: DTGVSQNPRHKITKRGQNVTFRCDPISEHNRLYWYRQTLGQGPEFLTYFQNEAQLEKSRLLSDRFSAERPKGSFSTLEIQRTEQGDSAMYLCASSFGPEKTHEQYFGPGTRLTVT.